This TCR beta chain derives from a study of T cells in Graves' hyperthyroidism and ophthalmopathy. There are 17 residues in the CDR3. V dropped 0 bases and J dropped 2 bases, with 17 bases sitting between them. Germline V gene sequence: CDR1 SGHAT, CDR2 FQNNGV. The sample holds many counts of this clonotype. It was RNA transcripts that yielded the amplified TCR beta CDR3 regions. The HTBI set primed first-round TCR CDR3 RT-PCR. TCRdb re-analysed the multiplex PCR reads in MiXCR, keeping a single row per CDR3 protein. The sample includes about 290,000 distinct CDR3 sequences, roughly 13% of them seen just once.

This sequence originates from a woman aged 40 to 49 with Graves' hyperthyroidism. The sample comprised blood. This rearrangement joins TRBV11-2 to TRBJ2-7; a possible D gene is TRBD2 (5 bases). In DNA form, the CDR3 reads TGTGCCAGCAGCTTAGATTATTCGTGGGAGATACCCTACGAGCAGTACTTC. Translated, it gives CASSLDYSWEIPYEQYF. Filled out from reference TRBV11-2 and TRBJ2-7, the complete variable domain reads EAGVAQSPRYKIIEKRQSVAFWCNPISGHATLYWYQQILGQGPKLLIQFQNNGVVDDSQLPKDRFSAERLKGVDSTLKIQPAKLEDSAVYLCASSLDYSWEIPYEQYFGPGTRLTVT.